Reported below is one T cell receptor beta chain. Its antigen remains unidentified. This record belongs to a study of cytomegalovirus exposure and HLA in healthy donors. Study at large: Within an early data release were tens of millions of unique TCRs drawn from HLA-typed donors.

J was trimmed by 2 bases and V by 1 base; bases with no gene match: 6. This CDR3 is built from 16 residues. CDR1 is SGHVS and CDR2 is FNYEAQ in the germline V gene. It was with 60 Vbeta and 13 Jbeta primers that the PCR ran. Clones were read by immunoSEQ multiplex PCR, and TCRdb kept only the in-frame ones, dropping some. The repertoire table contains approximately 140,000 clones. Study outcomes and limitations: The study put 160 or so TCR beta chains on its list as cytomegalovirus-associated. Trimming of TCR beta V- and J-genes showed a link, identified in a later analysis, to a missense DCLRE1C variant. High specificity and sensitivity for cytomegalovirus status were reported for the classifier.

This sequence joins TRBV7-6 and TRBJ2-3; 7 bases are shared with TRBD1. Sequenced input: PBMCs. This receptor was taken from a woman aged 45-59 years in good health and CMV-seronegative. This CDR3 reads CASSLVPGTATDTQYF. DNA of the CDR3: TGTGCCAGCAGCTTAGTCCCCGGGACAGCCACAGATACGCAGTATTTT. Drawing the rest from reference TRBV7-6 and TRBJ2-3, the complete variable domain is GAGVSQSPRYKVTKRGQDVALRCDPISGHVSLYWYRQALGQGPEFLTYFNYEAQQDKSGLPNDRFSAERPEGSISTLTIQRTEQRDSAMYRCASSLVPGTATDTQYFGPGTRLTVL.